The rows below give T cell receptor beta chains drawn from one sample of a study of T cells after yellow fever vaccination. TCRdb reanalysed the 5' RACE reads using MiXCR and keeps one entry per CDR3 protein. This table has 300,000 to 400,000 distinct CDR3 sequences, approximately 9% appearing once. The source material was PBMCs, sampled on the day of the first yellow fever vaccination. These receptors were collected from a man between 18 and 35 years old who received the YFV17D yellow fever vaccine. The CDR3 runs from the conserved cysteine through the conserved F or W. The D gene is left open where the match is weak. Not all rows give a size; the values are once, few, many and, for expanded clones, a class.

D gene | CDR3 length | J gene | clone size | V gene | CDR3 protein | CDR3 DNA
TRBD1 | 18 | TRBJ2-2 | few | TRBV13 | CASSLGGETGTNTGELFF | TGTGCCAGCAGCTTAGGAGGGGAGACAGGGACGAACACCGGGGAGCTGTTTTTT
- | 15 | TRBJ2-5 | few | TRBV29-1 | CSADLKAGFQETQYF | TGCAGCGCCGATCTCAAGGCGGGGTTTCAAGAGACCCAGTACTTC
TRBD1 | 16 | TRBJ1-1 | - | TRBV5-1 | CASSLGQGGRNTEAFF | TGCGCCAGCAGCCTAGGACAGGGAGGACGGAACACTGAAGCTTTCTTT
- | 16 | TRBJ2-3 | few | TRBV7-9 | CASKSSRWQGTDTQYF | TGTGCCAGCAAGAGCTCCAGGTGGCAGGGCACAGATACGCAGTATTTT
- | 16 | TRBJ2-1 | - | TRBV5-4 | CASSLVPGMAYNEQFF | TGTGCCAGCAGCTTGGTACCCGGGATGGCCTACAATGAGCAGTTCTTC
TRBD1 | 13 | TRBJ1-1 | - | TRBV28 | CASSGGQGLEAFF | TGTGCCAGCAGTGGGGGACAGGGATTGGAAGCTTTCTTT
- | 16 | TRBJ2-3 | - | TRBV28 | CASSSPAVLGPDTQYF | TGTGCCAGCAGTTCCCCGGCCGTATTAGGGCCAGATACGCAGTATTTT
- | 15 | TRBJ1-1 | - | TRBV4-2 | CASSQDRLGSTEAFF | TGTGCCAGCAGCCAAGATCGTCTGGGGAGCACTGAAGCTTTCTTT
- | 16 | TRBJ2-1 | - | TRBV4-2 | CASSQGGGDSYNEQFF | TGTGCCAGCAGCCAAGGCGGGGGCGATTCCTACAATGAGCAGTTCTTC
TRBD1 | 13 | TRBJ2-3 | few | TRBV5-4 | CASSLDRAHTQYF | TGTGCCAGCAGCCTGGACAGGGCCCATACGCAGTATTTT
- | 12 | TRBJ2-3 | - | TRBV10-3 | CAISEWADTQYF | TGTGCCATCAGTGAGTGGGCAGATACGCAGTATTTT
- | 15 | TRBJ2-4 | - | TRBV6-1 | CASRLDFLAKNIQYF | TGTGCCAGCAGGCTCGACTTCCTAGCCAAAAACATTCAGTACTTC
TRBD1 | 18 | TRBJ2-1 | - | TRBV19 | CASSIRLAGGLAYNEQFF | TGTGCCAGTAGTATTCGTCTTGCAGGGGGATTGGCCTACAATGAGCAGTTCTTC
TRBD1 | 15 | TRBJ2-5 | few | TRBV3-1 | CASSQPGQGQETQYF | TGTGCCAGCAGCCAACCGGGACAGGGGCAAGAGACCCAGTACTTC
- | 10 | TRBJ2-1 | few | TRBV20-1 | CSARGYEQFF | TGCAGTGCTAGAGGGTATGAGCAGTTCTTC
TRBD2 | 17 | TRBJ2-1 | few | TRBV12-3/TRBV12-4 | CASSFRGGPPPYNEQFF | TGTGCCAGCAGTTTTAGGGGAGGGCCACCACCCTACAATGAGCAGTTCTTC
- | 13 | TRBJ1-1 | few | TRBV7-9 | CASSLARGYEAFF | TGTGCCAGCAGCTTAGCCAGAGGCTATGAAGCTTTCTTT
TRBD1 | 17 | TRBJ2-7 | - | TRBV7-9 | CASSLAAGGINSYEQYF | TGTGCCAGCAGCTTAGCAGCAGGGGGCATTAACTCCTACGAGCAGTACTTC
- | 17 | TRBJ2-2 | - | TRBV9 | CASSVEGLPEHPGELFF | TGTGCCAGCAGCGTAGAGGGGCTACCCGAACACCCCGGGGAGCTGTTTTTT
- | 17 | TRBJ1-5 | many | TRBV5-5 | CASSLTLGGGSNQPQHF | TGTGCCAGCAGCTTAACGTTGGGGGGTGGGAGCAATCAGCCCCAGCATTTT
TRBD1 | 16 | TRBJ1-2 | few | TRBV12-3/TRBV12-4 | CASSLWAGGINYGYTF | TGTGCCAGCAGTTTATGGGCAGGGGGCATCAACTATGGCTACACCTTC
- | 15 | TRBJ2-4 | - | TRBV6-2/TRBV6-3 | CASSPLRAQANIQYF | TGTGCCAGCAGTCCCCTCAGGGCCCAGGCCAACATTCAGTACTTC
- | 15 | TRBJ2-5 | - | TRBV5-4 | CASSLRGGALKTQYF | TGTGCCAGCAGCCTTAGAGGGGGGGCCTTAAAGACCCAGTACTTC
- | 15 | TRBJ1-5 | few | TRBV6-1 | CASRPTRNSNQPQHF | TGTGCCAGCAGGCCGACAAGGAATAGCAATCAGCCCCAGCATTTT
- | 12 | TRBJ2-1 | few | TRBV29-1 | CSVAGLENEQFF | TGCAGCGTGGCGGGTTTGGAAAATGAGCAGTTCTTC
TRBD1 | 15 | TRBJ2-5 | few | TRBV20-1 | CSARAGQGHQETQYF | TGCAGTGCTAGAGCCGGACAGGGCCACCAAGAGACCCAGTACTTC
TRBD2 | 16 | TRBJ2-3 | many | TRBV6-5 | CASSFGAGGTTDTQYF | TGTGCCAGCAGTTTCGGAGCGGGGGGGACCACAGATACGCAGTATTTT
- | 15 | TRBJ1-1 | few | TRBV3-1 | CASSLAKGSRLGAFF | TGTGCCAGCAGCCTCGCTAAGGGTAGCCGATTAGGAGCTTTCTTT
TRBD1 | 13 | TRBJ2-5 | many | TRBV20-1 | CSAGQGAGETQYF | TGCAGTGCTGGTCAGGGGGCGGGGGAGACCCAGTACTTC
- | 10 | TRBJ1-1 | - | TRBV7-9 | CASTLVSAFF | TGTGCCAGCACACTAGTGTCAGCTTTCTTT
- | 13 | TRBJ2-2 | once | TRBV5-1 | CASSMEISAELFF | TGCGCCAGCAGTATGGAAATAAGCGCGGAGCTGTTTTTT
- | 11 | TRBJ1-1 | few | TRBV7-3 | CASSSDPEAFF | TGTGCCAGCAGCTCGGATCCTGAAGCTTTCTTT
- | 16 | TRBJ2-3 | few | TRBV11-2 | CASSQRAEPTTDTQYF | TGTGCCAGCAGCCAACGGGCCGAGCCGACGACAGATACGCAGTATTTT
- | 18 | TRBJ1-3 | - | TRBV4-3 | CASSQDSRTAISGNTIYF | TGCGCCAGCAGCCAAGATTCAAGGACCGCGATCTCTGGAAACACCATATATTTT
TRBD2 | 15 | TRBJ2-1 | many | TRBV5-1 | CASSLGGGALNEQFF | TGCGCCAGCAGCTTGGGCGGGGGGGCCCTCAATGAGCAGTTCTTC
- | 13 | TRBJ2-2 | few | TRBV3-1 | CASSQGRTGELFF | TGTGCCAGCAGCCAAGGTCGCACCGGGGAGCTGTTTTTT
TRBD1 | 14 | TRBJ1-1 | many | TRBV12-3/TRBV12-4 | CASSLDRVGTEAFF | TGTGCCAGCAGCTTGGACAGGGTTGGCACTGAAGCTTTCTTT
- | 16 | TRBJ2-1 | - | TRBV25-1 | CASSGETFQPPGEQFF | TGTGCCAGCAGTGGAGAAACCTTTCAGCCCCCCGGCGAGCAGTTCTTC
TRBD1 | 17 | TRBJ1-2 | many | TRBV28 | CASSAATQTGINYGYTF | TGTGCCAGCAGTGCCGCTACTCAGACAGGGATCAACTATGGCTACACCTTC
TRBD1 | 13 | TRBJ2-5 | - | TRBV7-3 | CASSPQGWETQYF | TGTGCCAGCAGCCCACAGGGGTGGGAGACCCAGTACTTC
TRBD1 | 16 | TRBJ1-6 | - | TRBV7-6 | CASSSFPGTGDSPLHF | TGTGCCAGCAGCTCCTTCCCCGGGACAGGGGATTCACCCCTCCACTTT
TRBD2 | 17 | TRBJ2-3 | many | TRBV12-3/TRBV12-4 | CASSWLAGRGGTDTQYF | TGTGCCAGCAGTTGGCTAGCGGGGCGGGGCGGGACAGATACGCAGTATTTT
- | 14 | TRBJ1-2 | - | TRBV6-2/TRBV6-3 | CASSYSWGFYGYTF | TGTGCCAGCAGTTACTCGTGGGGATTCTATGGCTACACCTTC
TRBD1 | 15 | TRBJ2-5 | - | TRBV5-1 | CASSPGTGQRETQYF | TGCGCCAGCAGCCCAGGGACAGGGCAACGGGAGACCCAGTACTTC
TRBD2 | 16 | TRBJ2-3 | few | TRBV5-6 | CASSPGLDSSTDTQYF | TGTGCCAGCAGCCCGGGACTAGACTCTAGCACAGATACGCAGTATTTT
- | 13 | TRBJ2-1 | - | TRBV27 | CASSSGAVNEQFF | TGTGCCAGCAGCTCGGGGGCGGTGAATGAGCAGTTCTTC